The 22 T cell receptor beta chains presented below share a single source sample, sequenced in a study of blood T cell repertoires in COVID-19 (TCRdb year 2020). To prepare the library, the immunoSEQ multiplex PCR assay was applied. The source is immuneACCESS, and TCRdb retained only in-frame sequences with V and J called. Part of the clones is not carried over; for the studies checked, unresolved V genes explain less than half of this, and the remainder is unexplained. Present in this sample are about 140,000 clones, roughly 82% of which were seen just once. Of the sample, 10% to 13% is held by the ten largest clones. The sample consisted of peripheral blood. The receptors stem from a man aged 55-75 years with active or convalescent COVID-19.

This chain uses TRBV19 with TRBJ1-2, with 9 bases that match TRBD1. The CDR3 is 14 residues long. The junction had 9 bases not matched to a gene; V was cut back by 6 bases and J by 7 bases. The germline V gene encodes CDR1 LNHDA and CDR2 SQIVND (reference sequence). The CDR3 nucleotides are TGTGCCAGTAGGGGGACAGGGAGAGCCGGTGGCTACACCTTC. This encodes CASRGTGRAGGYTF.

The V gene is TRBV27, the J gene TRBJ1-3; 8 bases align to TRBD1. Per the germline V gene, CDR1 is MNHEY and CDR2 is SMNVEV (reference sequence). This CDR3 is built from 15 residues. Germline trimming cut 2 bases from V and 7 bases from J; bases unmatched to any gene: 7. CDR3 DNA sequence: TGTGCCAGCAGTTTAAGTGTACAGGGGGGCAACACCATATATTTT. Encoded protein: CASSLSVQGGNTIYF.

The CDR3 loop reads CASSSRGETEAFF. CDR3 DNA sequence: TGTGCCAGCAGCTCCCGGGGGGAAACTGAAGCTTTCTTT. The chain joins TRBV12-3 or TRBV12-4 to TRBJ1-1, with a weak D call TRBD1 (5 bases). The CDR3 totals 13 residues. Trimming pared 6 bases from V and 5 bases from J, leaving 13 bases between.

The chain combines TRBV5-1 with TRBJ2-7; 11 bases agree with TRBD1. The trim removed 4 bases at V and 5 bases at J, leaving 11 bases unmatched. The CDR3 length is 16 residues. Germline CDR1 and CDR2: SGHRS and YFSETQ. The CDR3 DNA is TGCGCCAGCAGCCTTGGGAGGACAGGGGGCGCGGACGAGCAGTACTTC. Protein: CASSLGRTGGADEQYF.

V is TRBV5-1 and J is TRBJ2-5; no clear D gene. The CDR3 runs to 14 residues. V gave up 0 bases and J gave up 3 bases, with 9 bases separating them. The germline V gene encodes CDR1 SGHRS and CDR2 YFSETQ. Here the CDR3 reads CASSLVGSKETQYF. The CDR3 DNA reads TGCGCCAGCAGCTTGGTCGGGTCTAAAGAGACCCAGTACTTC.

The J gene is TRBJ1-3, the V gene TRBV3-1 (or the pseudogene TRBV3-2); D not resolved. The ends were cut back, 8 bases at V and 2 bases at J, with 10 bases in the middle. CDR1 and CDR2 from the germline V gene are LGHDT and YNNKEL (reference sequence). The CDR3 runs 13 residues. The CDR3 nucleotides read TGTGCCAGCCGTCCAGGCCCTGGAAACACCATATATTTT. Translating it yields CASRPGPGNTIYF.

This clone was recorded a few times. The V and J genes are TRBV19 and TRBJ1-5; 9 bases match TRBD1. V trimming: 6 bases; J trimming: 7 bases; junction bases outside the gene matches: 16. Per germline, CDR1 LNHDA and CDR2 SQIVND (reference sequence). CDR3 length: 17 amino acids. The CDR3 sequence: CASSGGGTGGVGQPQHF. In DNA form, the CDR3 reads TGTGCCAGTAGCGGTGGGGGCACAGGGGGCGTAGGACAGCCCCAGCATTTT.

This clone came up a few times. The V gene is TRBV5-1, the J gene TRBJ1-1; D is uncertain. The CDR3 is made up of 14 amino acids. The V end was cut by 4 bases, the J end by 1 base, with 11 bases between. Per germline, CDR1 SGHRS and CDR2 YFSETQ. The CDR3 sequence is CASSPQASNTEAFF. CDR3 sequence (DNA): TGCGCCAGCAGCCCGCAGGCCTCGAACACTGAAGCTTTCTTT.

The rearrangement uses TRBV24-1 and TRBJ1-5; D not certain. The CDR3 runs to 14 residues. Germline CDR1 reads KGHDR; CDR2 reads SFDVKD. Deletions cut 4 bases from V and 4 bases from J, with 10 bases between. The CDR3 region has the DNA TGTGCCACCAGTGACGTGGCAGATAATCAGCCCCAGCATTTT. It codes for CATSDVADNQPQHF.

The chain carries TRBV18 and TRBJ1-2, with TRBD1 matching over 9 bases. The V segment lost 2 bases and the J segment 7 bases; nucleotides outside the gene matches: 8. Germline loops: CDR1 KGHSH, CDR2 LQKENI. This CDR3 region has 15 residues. The CDR3 reads CASSPSTTGGFGYTF. In DNA, the CDR3 is TGTGCCAGCTCACCAAGTACGACAGGGGGTTTTGGCTACACCTTC.

The gene calls are TRBV9 and TRBJ1-1, with 7 positions matching TRBD1. The length of the CDR3 is 16 residues. V lost 3 bases, J lost 6 bases, and 14 bases stayed unmatched. In germline, CDR1 is SGDLS, CDR2 YYNGEE. The CDR3 coding sequence is TGTGCCAGCAGCGCCTCGGGGGCAGGGGGATGGGCTGAAGCTTTCTTT. It encodes CASSASGAGGWAEAFF.

The chain uses TRBV6-5 and TRBJ1-1, with 10 positions matching TRBD1. Trimming took 6 bases from V and 7 from J; bases not matched to a gene: 5. CDR1 is MNHEY, CDR2 SVGAGI, per germline. There are 13 residues in the CDR3. The CDR3 bases are TGTGCCAGCAGAAACGGACAGGGGGGTGAAGCTTTCTTT. Residues: CASRNGQGGEAFF.

The genes are TRBV13 and TRBJ1-3; D is possibly TRBD1 (5 bases). The germline V and J ends were trimmed by 4 bases and 1 base, with 11 bases remaining between them. This CDR3 has 15 amino acids. Germline assignment: CDR1 PRHDT and CDR2 FYEKMQ (reference sequence). CDR3 nucleotide sequence: TGTGCCAGCAGCTCCAGGGTGGAGTCTGGAAACACCATATATTTT. Its protein is CASSSRVESGNTIYF.

The chain joins TRBV11-3 to TRBJ1-6; D is ambiguous. Germline assignment: CDR1 SGHNT and CDR2 YENEEA. CDR3 length equals 12 residues. The ends were cut back, 4 bases at V and 11 bases at J, with 9 bases in the middle. The CDR3 DNA follows: TGTGCCAGCAGCTCCGGGTGGACACCCCTCCACTTT. This translates into CASSSGWTPLHF.

The CDR3 DNA reads as TGTGCCAGCAGCTTAGAGGGTTTCACAGGACAAGCTTTCTTT. Its translation: CASSLEGFTGQAFF. The rearrangement uses TRBV7-8 and TRBJ1-1, with D possibly matching TRBD1 (5 bases). Germline V lookup: CDR1 SGHVS, CDR2 FQNEAQ. This CDR3 is built from 14 residues. Trimming took off 1 base at V and 9 bases at J, with 15 bases between the two ends.

Only one count was recorded for this clone. V gene TRBV13 combines with J gene TRBJ1-5; the D is unclear. In germline, CDR1 is PRHDT, CDR2 FYEKMQ (reference sequence). Trimming pared 1 base from V and 4 bases from J, leaving 5 bases between. The CDR3 is 13 amino acids. CDR3 sequence: CASSLDRNQPQHF. The CDR3 DNA reads as TGTGCCAGCAGCTTAGACAGAAATCAGCCCCAGCATTTT.

This clone was counted a few times. The rearrangement uses TRBV11-2 and TRBJ2-7; the D is unclear. Per the germline V gene, CDR1 is SGHAT and CDR2 is FQNNGV. V was pared by 2 bases and J by 0 bases, with 11 bases between. This CDR3 has 15 amino acids. CDR3 in DNA: TGTGCCAGCAGCTTAACCCCCCAGGCCTCCTACGAGCAGTACTTC. Translated: CASSLTPQASYEQYF. Looking up the rest from reference TRBV11-2 and TRBJ2-7 gives the full variable domain: EAGVAQSPRYKIIEKRQSVAFWCNPISGHATLYWYQQILGQGPKLLIQFQNNGVVDDSQLPKDRFSAERLKGVDSTLKIQPAKLEDSAVYLCASSLTPQASYEQYFGPGTRLTVT.

The chain couples TRBV7-2 to TRBJ1-5; possible D gene TRBD1, 6 bases. The CDR3 consists of 16 residues. Trimming left V 2 bases short and J 4 bases short, with 15 bases between. Germline assignment: CDR1 SGHTA and CDR2 FQGNSA. Here the CDR3 reads CASSLTGNRQNQPQHF. CDR3 DNA: TGTGCCAGCAGCTTAACAGGGAACAGGCAGAATCAGCCCCAGCATTTT.

This chain links TRBV6-5 with TRBJ2-3, with TRBD2 as a possible D gene (5 bases). Germline V gene sequence: CDR1 MNHEY, CDR2 SVGAGI. The V end lost 5 bases, the J end lost 0 bases, and 12 bases lay between the germline ends. This CDR3 spans 15 amino acids. CDR3 loop: CASSTSSSSTDTQYF. The CDR3 nucleotides read TGTGCCAGCAGTACGTCTAGCAGTAGCACAGATACGCAGTATTTT.

In this sample, this clone turned up once. The chain carries TRBV4-1 and TRBJ1-1; no clear D. V lost 0 bases to trimming and J lost 4 bases, with 9 bases between them. The CDR3 consists of 14 residues. Germline CDR1 reads MGHRA; CDR2 reads YSYEKL. Written as DNA, the CDR3 is TGCGCCAGCAGCCAAGATCATCGGGGCACTGAAGCTTTCTTT. Its translation: CASSQDHRGTEAFF.

In DNA form, the CDR3 reads TGCAGTGCTAGTCCCTTGGGGAGCGGGCAGGAAAAACTGTTTTTT. Encoded protein: CSASPLGSGQEKLFF. This chain links TRBV20-1 with TRBJ1-4; D is ambiguous. This CDR3 is 15 amino acids long. The V end was cut by 3 bases, the J end by 8 bases, with 19 bases between. CDR1 is DFQATT, CDR2 SNEGSKA, per germline (reference sequence).

The CDR3 loop reads CASSPPKGGGSDEAFF. In DNA, the CDR3 is TGTGCCAGCAGCCCTCCTAAGGGCGGGGGTAGCGACGAAGCTTTCTTT. The chain couples TRBV9 to TRBJ1-1, with D possibly TRBD1 on 5 matching bases. This CDR3 has 16 amino acids. Germline assignment: CDR1 SGDLS and CDR2 YYNGEE. Deletions cut 4 bases from V and 8 bases from J, with 24 bases between.